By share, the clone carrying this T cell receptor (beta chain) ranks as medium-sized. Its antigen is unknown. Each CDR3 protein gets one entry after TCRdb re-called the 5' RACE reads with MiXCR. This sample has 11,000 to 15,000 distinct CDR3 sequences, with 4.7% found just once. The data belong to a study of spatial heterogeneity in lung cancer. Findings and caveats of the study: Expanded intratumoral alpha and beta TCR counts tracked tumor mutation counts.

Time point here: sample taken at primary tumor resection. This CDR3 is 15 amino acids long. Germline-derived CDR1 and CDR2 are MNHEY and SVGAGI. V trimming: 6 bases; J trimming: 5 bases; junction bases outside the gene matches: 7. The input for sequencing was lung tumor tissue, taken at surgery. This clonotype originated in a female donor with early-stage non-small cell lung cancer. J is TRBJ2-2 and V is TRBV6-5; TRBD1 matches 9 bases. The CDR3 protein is CASRTGTGRTGELFF. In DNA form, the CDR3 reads TGTGCCAGCAGAACCGGGACAGGGCGTACCGGGGAGCTGTTTTTT.